This T cell receptor beta chain was captured by sequencing in a study of CD8+ T cells in alopecia areata. Study as a whole: Tofacitinib ran 6 to 18 months, followed by 6 months off drug. General study results and limits: Lesional scalp exceeded normal scalp in clonality, especially in alopecia totalis/universalis.

Reverse transcribed after extraction, RNA yielded cDNA as the sequencing template. Using immunoSEQ multiplex PCR, the repertoire was profiled, and TCRdb retains in-frame clones only, with some absent. This table has about 150,000 clones, under 60% appearing once. This clone was seen a few times. The antigen remains undetermined. The study team obtained lesional scalp punch biopsies and peripheral blood from alopecia areata patients. The sequenced sample was CD4+ T cells sorted from blood, obtained at week 0. This TCR derives from a human donor with alopecia areata.

This chain's CDR3 is CASSLRVGYTF. In DNA form, the CDR3 reads TGTGCCAGCAGTCTCAGGGTTGGCTACACCTTC. V usage is TRBV5-6 and J usage is TRBJ1-2, with D tentatively TRBD1 (5 bases). V shed 5 bases and J shed 7 bases, with 9 bases lying between them. Germline V CDR1 and CDR2: SGHDT, YYEEEE. This CDR3 spans 11 amino acids. Variable domain in full (rest from reference TRBV5-6 and TRBJ1-2): DAGVTQSPTHLIKTRGQQVTLRCSPKSGHDTVSWYQQALGQGPQFIFQYYEEEERQRGNFPDRFSGHQFPNYSSELNVNALLLGDSALYLCASSLRVGYTFGSGTRLTVV.